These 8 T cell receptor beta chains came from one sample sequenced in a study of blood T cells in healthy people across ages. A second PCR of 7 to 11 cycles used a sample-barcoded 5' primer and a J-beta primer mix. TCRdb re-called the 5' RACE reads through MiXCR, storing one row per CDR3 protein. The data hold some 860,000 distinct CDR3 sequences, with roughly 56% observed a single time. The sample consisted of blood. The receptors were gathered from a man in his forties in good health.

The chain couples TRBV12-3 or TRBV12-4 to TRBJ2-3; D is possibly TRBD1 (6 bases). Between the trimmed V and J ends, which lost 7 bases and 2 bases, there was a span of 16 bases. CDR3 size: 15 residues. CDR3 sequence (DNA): TGTGCCAGCAAGCCGGGGACATACTACACAGATACGCAGTATTTT. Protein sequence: CASKPGTYYTDTQYF.

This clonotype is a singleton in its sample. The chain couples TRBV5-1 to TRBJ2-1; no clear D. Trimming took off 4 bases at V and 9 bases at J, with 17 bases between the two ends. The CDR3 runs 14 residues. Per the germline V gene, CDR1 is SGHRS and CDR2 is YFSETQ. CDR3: CASSPGLGSGEQFF. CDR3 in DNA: TGCGCCAGCAGCCCGGGCCTCGGCTCGGGTGAGCAGTTCTTC.

The CDR3 sequence is CSVSGVNGYTF. The CDR3 DNA follows: TGCAGCGTTTCAGGGGTTAATGGCTACACCTTC. The chain joins TRBV29-1 to TRBJ1-2; maybe TRBD1 (6 bases). The germline V gene encodes CDR1 SQVTM and CDR2 ANQGSEA. V lost 5 bases and J 6 bases, leaving 10 bases between the germline ends. The CDR3 is 11 residues long.

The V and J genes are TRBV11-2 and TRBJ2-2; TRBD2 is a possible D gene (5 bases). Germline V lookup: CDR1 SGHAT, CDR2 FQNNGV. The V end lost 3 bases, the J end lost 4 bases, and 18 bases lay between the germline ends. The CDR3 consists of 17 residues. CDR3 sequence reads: CASSFRVLRGSTGELFF. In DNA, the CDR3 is TGTGCCAGCAGCTTTCGGGTGCTCCGGGGTTCCACCGGGGAGCTGTTTTTT. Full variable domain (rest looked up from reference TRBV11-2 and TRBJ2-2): EAGVAQSPRYKIIEKRQSVAFWCNPISGHATLYWYQQILGQGPKLLIQFQNNGVVDDSQLPKDRFSAERLKGVDSTLKIQPAKLEDSAVYLCASSFRVLRGSTGELFFGEGSRLTVL.

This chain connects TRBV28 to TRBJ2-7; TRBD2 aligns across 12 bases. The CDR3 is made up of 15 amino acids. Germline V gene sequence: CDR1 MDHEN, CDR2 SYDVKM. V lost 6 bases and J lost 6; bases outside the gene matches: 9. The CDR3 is CASSPRTSGNIEQYF. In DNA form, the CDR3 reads TGTGCCAGCAGCCCCAGGACTAGCGGGAACATCGAGCAGTACTTC.

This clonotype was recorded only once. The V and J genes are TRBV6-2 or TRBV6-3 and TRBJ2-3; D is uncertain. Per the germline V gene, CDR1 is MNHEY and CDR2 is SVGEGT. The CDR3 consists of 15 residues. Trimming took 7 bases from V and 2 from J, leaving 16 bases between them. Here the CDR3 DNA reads TGTGCCAGCATAGAGACGGATACTCACACAGATACGCAGTATTTT. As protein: CASIETDTHTDTQYF.

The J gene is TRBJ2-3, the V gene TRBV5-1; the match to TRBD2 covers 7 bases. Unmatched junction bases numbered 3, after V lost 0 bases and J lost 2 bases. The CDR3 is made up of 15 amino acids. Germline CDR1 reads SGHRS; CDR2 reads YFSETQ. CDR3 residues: CASSLVGGFTDTQYF. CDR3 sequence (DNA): TGCGCCAGCAGCTTGGTCGGGGGGTTCACAGATACGCAGTATTTT.

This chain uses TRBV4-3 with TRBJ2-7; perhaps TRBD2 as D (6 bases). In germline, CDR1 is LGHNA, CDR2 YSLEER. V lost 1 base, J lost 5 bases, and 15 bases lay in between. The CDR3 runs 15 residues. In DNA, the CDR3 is TGCGCCAGCAGCCAAGGGCGGGGCCTCGTCAACGAGCAGTACTTC. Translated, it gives CASSQGRGLVNEQYF.